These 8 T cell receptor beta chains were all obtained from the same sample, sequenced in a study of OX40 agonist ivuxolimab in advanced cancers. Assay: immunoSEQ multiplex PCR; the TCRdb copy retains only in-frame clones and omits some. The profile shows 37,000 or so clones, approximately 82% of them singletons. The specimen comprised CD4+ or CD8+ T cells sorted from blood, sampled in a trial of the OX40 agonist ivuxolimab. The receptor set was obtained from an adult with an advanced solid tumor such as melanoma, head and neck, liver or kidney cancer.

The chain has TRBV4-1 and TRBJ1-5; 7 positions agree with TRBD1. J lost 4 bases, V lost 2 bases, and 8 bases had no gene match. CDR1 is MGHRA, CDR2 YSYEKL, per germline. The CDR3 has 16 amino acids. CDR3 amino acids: CASSQSTGLRNQPQHF. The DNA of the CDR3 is TGCGCCAGCAGCCAATCGACAGGGTTGAGGAATCAGCCCCAGCATTTT.

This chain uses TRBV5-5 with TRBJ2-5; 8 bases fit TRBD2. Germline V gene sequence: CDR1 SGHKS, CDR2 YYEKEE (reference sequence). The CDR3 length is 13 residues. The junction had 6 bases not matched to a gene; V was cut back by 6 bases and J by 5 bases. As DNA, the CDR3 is TGTGCCAGCAAGCGGGGGCTTGATGAGACCCAGTACTTC. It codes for CASKRGLDETQYF. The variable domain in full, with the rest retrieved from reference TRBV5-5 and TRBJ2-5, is DAGVTQSPTHLIKTRGQQVTLRCSPISGHKSVSWYQQVLGQGPQFIFQYYEKEERGRGNFPDRFSARQFPNYSSELNVNALLLGDSALYLCASKRGLDETQYFGPGTRLLVL.

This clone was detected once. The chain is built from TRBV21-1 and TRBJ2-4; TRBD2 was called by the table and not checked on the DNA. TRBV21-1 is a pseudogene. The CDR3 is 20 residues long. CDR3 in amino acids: CASSKSPGLAGGITGNIQYF. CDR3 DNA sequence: TGTGCCAGCAGCAAGAGCCCTGGACTAGCGGGGGGTATTACCGGGAACATTCAGTACTTC.

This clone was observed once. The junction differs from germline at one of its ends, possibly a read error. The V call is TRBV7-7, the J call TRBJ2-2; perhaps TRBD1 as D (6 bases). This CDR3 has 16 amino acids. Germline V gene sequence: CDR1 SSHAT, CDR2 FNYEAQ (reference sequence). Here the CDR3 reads CASSPRRTANTGELFF. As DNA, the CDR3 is TGTGCTAGCAGCCCCCGCAGGACAGCGAACACCGGGGAGCTGTTTTTT.

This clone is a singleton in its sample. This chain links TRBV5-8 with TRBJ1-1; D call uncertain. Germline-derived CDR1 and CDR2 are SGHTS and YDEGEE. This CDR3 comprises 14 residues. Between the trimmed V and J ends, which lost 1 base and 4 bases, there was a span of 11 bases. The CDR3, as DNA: TGTGCCAGCAGCTTGTTACAAGGGTTCACTGAAGCTTTCTTT. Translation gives CASSLLQGFTEAFF.

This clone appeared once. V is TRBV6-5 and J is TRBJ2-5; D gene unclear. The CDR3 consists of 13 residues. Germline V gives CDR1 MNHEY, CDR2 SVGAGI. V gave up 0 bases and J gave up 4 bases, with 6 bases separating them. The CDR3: CASSYSRLETQYF. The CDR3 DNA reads TGTGCCAGCAGTTACTCGCGATTAGAGACCCAGTACTTC.

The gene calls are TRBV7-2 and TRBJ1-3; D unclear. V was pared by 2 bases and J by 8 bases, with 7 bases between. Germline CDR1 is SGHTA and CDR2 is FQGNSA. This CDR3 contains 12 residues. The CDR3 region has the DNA TGTGCCAGCAGCTTATCCGGAGACACCATATATTTT. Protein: CASSLSGDTIYF. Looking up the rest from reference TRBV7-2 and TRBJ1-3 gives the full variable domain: GAGVSQSPSNKVTEKGKDVELRCDPISGHTALYWYRQSLGQGLEFLIYFQGNSAPDKSGLPSDRFSAERTGGSVSTLTIQRTQQEDSAVYLCASSLSGDTIYFGEGSWLTVV.

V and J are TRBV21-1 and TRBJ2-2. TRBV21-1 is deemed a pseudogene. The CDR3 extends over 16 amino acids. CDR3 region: CASSIPHIANTGELFF. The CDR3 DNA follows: TGTGCCAGCAGTATTCCCCATATCGCGAACACCGGGGAGCTGTTTTTT.